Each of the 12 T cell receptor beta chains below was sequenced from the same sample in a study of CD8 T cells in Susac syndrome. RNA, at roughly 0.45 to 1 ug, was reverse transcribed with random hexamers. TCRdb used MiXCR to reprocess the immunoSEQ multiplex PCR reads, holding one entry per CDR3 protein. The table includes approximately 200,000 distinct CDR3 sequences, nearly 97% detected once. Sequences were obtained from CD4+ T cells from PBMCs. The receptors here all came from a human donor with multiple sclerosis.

CDR3 DNA: TGTGCCAGCAGTGAACAGGGGGCTAACGGGGAGCTGTTTTTT. Its translation: CASSEQGANGELFF. The chain joins TRBV2 to TRBJ2-2; 8 bases align to TRBD1. CDR1 and CDR2 from the germline V gene are SNHLY and FYNNEI. CDR3 length: 14 residues. V gave up 2 bases and J gave up 7 bases; unmatched junction bases: 3.

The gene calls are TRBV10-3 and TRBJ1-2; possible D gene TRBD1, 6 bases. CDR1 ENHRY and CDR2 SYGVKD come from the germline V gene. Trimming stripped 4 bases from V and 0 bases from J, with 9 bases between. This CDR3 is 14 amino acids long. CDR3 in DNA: TGTGCCATCAGTGGGGGGACAACTAACTATGGCTACACCTTC. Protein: CAISGGTTNYGYTF.

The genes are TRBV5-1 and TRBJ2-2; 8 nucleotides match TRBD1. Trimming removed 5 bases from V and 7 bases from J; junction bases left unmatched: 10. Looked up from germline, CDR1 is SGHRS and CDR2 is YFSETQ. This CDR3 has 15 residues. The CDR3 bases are TGCGCCAGCAGTTCCGGACAGGGAACGAGCGGGGAGCTGTTTTTT. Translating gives CASSSGQGTSGELFF. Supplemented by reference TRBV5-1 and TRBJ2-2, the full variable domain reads KAGVTQTPRYLIKTRGQQVTLSCSPISGHRSVSWYQQTPGQGLQFLFEYFSETQRNKGNFPGRFSGRQFSNSRSEMNVSTLELGDSALYLCASSSGQGTSGELFFGEGSRLTVL.

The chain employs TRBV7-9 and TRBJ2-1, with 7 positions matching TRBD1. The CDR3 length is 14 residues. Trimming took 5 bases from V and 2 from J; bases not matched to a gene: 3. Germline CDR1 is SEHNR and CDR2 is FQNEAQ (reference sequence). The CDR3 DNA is TGTGCCAGCAGCCAGACAGGGCCCTACAATGAGCAGTTCTTC. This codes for CASSQTGPYNEQFF.

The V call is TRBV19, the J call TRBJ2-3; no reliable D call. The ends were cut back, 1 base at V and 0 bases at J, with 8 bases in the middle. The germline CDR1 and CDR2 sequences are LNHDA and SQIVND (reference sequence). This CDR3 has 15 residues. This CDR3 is CASSIGERSTDTQYF. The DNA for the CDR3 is TGTGCCAGTAGTATAGGAGAAAGAAGCACAGATACGCAGTATTTT.

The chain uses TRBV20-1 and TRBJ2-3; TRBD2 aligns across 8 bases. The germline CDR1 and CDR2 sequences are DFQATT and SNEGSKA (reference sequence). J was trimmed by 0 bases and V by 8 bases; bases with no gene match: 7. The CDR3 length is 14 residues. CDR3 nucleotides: TGCAGTCCTCGAAAGCGGGGGAGCACAGATACGCAGTATTTT. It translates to CSPRKRGSTDTQYF.

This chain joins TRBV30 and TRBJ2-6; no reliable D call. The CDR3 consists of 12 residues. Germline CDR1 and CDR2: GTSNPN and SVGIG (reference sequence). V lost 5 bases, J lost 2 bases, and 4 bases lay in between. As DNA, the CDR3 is TGTGCCTGGTCTCCTGGGGCCAACGTCCTGACTTTC. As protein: CAWSPGANVLTF.

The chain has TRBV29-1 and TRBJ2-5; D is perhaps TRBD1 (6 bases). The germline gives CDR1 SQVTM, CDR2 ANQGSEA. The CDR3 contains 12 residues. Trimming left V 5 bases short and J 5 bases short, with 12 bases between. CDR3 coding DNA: TGCAGCGTTTCACAGGGACGGGAGACCCAGTACTTC. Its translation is CSVSQGRETQYF.

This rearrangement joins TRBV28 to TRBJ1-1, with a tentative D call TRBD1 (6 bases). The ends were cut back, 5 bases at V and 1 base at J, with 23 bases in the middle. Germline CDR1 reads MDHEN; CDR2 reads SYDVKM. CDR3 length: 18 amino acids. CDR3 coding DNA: TGTGCCAGCAGTACCCCTCCCGGGGAGGGGGGTCGGAACACTGAAGCTTTCTTT. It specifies CASSTPPGEGGRNTEAFF. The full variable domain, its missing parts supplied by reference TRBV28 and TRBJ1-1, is DVKVTQSSRYLVKRTGEKVFLECVQDMDHENMFWYRQDPGLGLRLIYFSYDVKMKEKGDIPEGYSVSREKKERFSLILESASTNQTSMYLCASSTPPGEGGRNTEAFFGQGTRLTVV.

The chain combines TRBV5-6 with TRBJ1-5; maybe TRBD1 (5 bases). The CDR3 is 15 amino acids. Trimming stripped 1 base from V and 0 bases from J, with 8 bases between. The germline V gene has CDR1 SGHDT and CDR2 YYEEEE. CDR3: CASSLSGTSNQPQHF. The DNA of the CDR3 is TGTGCCAGCAGCTTGAGCGGGACTAGCAATCAGCCCCAGCATTTT.

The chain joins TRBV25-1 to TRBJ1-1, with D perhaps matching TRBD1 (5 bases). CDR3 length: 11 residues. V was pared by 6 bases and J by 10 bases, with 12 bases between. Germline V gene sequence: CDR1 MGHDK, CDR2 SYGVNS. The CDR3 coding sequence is TGTGCCAGCAGCCGGGGGAGAGGAGCTTTCTTT. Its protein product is CASSRGRGAFF.

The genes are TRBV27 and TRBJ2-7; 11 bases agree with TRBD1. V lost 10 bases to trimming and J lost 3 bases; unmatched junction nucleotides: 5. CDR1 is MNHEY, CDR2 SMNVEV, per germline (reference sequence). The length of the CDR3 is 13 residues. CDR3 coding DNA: TGTGCCACCCGCGGGACAGGGGGCTACGAGCAGTACTTC. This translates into CATRGTGGYEQYF.